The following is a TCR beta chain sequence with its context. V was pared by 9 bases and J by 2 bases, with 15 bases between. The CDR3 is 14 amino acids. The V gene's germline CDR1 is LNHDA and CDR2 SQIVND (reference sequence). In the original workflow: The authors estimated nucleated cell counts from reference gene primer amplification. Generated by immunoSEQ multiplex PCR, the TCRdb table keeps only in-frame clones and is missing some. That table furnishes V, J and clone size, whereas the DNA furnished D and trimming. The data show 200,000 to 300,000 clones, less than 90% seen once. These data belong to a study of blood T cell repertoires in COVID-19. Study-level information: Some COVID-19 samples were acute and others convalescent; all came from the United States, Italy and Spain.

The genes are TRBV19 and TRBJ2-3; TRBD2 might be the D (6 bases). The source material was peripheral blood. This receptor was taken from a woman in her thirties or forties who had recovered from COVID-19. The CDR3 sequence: CASGPRGYTDTQYF. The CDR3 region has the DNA TGTGCCAGCGGACCGCGGGGATACACAGATACGCAGTATTTT. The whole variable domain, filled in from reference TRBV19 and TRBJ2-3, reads DGGITQSPKYLFRKEGQNVTLSCEQNLNHDAMYWYRQDPGQGLRLIYYSQIVNDFQKGDIAEGYSVSREKKESFPLTVTSAQKNPTAFYLCASGPRGYTDTQYFGPGTRLTVL.